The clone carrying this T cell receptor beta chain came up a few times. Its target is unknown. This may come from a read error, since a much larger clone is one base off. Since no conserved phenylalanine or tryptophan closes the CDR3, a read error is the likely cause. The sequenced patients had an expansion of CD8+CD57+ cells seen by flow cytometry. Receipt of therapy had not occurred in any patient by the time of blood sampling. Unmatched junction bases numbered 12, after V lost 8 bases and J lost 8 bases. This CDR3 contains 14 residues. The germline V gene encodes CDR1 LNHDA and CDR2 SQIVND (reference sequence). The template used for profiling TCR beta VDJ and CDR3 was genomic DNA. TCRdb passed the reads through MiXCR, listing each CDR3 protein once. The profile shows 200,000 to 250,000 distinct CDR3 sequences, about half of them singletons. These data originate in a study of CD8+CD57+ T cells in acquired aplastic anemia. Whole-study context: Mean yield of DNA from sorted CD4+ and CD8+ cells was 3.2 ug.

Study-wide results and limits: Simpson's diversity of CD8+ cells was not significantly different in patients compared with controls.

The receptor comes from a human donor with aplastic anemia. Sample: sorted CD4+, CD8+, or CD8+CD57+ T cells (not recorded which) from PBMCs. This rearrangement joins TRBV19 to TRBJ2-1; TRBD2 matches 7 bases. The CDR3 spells CASRPQGGYDEQFL. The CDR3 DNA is TGTGCCAGTCGCCCGCAGGGAGGGTATGATGAGCAGTTCCTC.